A selection of T cell receptor beta chains follows, all from one sample in a study of CD8 T cells in ankylosing spondylitis. TCRdb processed the 5' RACE reads anew with MiXCR; each CDR3 protein has one entry. The sample yields a few hundred thousand distinct CDR3 sequences, under 8.5% seen once. Input material: blood, either unsorted or a sorted T cell fraction (not recorded which). The receptors come from a male donor with ankylosing spondylitis. Both conserved end residues are part of each CDR3. The order of the fields is V gene, D gene, J gene, clone size, CDR3 protein, CDR3 DNA. D genes are given only for firm matches. Where a row states a size, it is once, few, many or the class of an expanded clone; other rows omit it.

TRBV20-1	-	TRBJ1-5	many	CSASGPGAGNQPQHF	TGCAGTGCTAGCGGTCCGGGAGCGGGCAATCAGCCCCAGCATTTT
TRBV20-1	-	TRBJ2-5	many	CSARDPRGVGRETQYF	TGCAGTGCTAGAGATCCCCGCGGGGTAGGACGAGAGACCCAGTACTTC
TRBV7-2	TRBD2	TRBJ2-2	-	CASSRSGRALGELFF	TGTGCCAGCAGCCGTAGCGGGAGGGCCCTCGGGGAGCTGTTTTTT
TRBV7-9	-	TRBJ2-2	few	CASTYGTYGTGELFF	TGTGCCAGCACTTATGGGACGTATGGGACCGGGGAGCTGTTTTTT
TRBV12-3/TRBV12-4	-	TRBJ1-1	-	CASSALGIRSNTEAFF	TGTGCCAGCAGCGCGCTGGGGATTCGCTCGAACACTGAAGCTTTCTTT
TRBV7-2	-	TRBJ2-1	-	CASSLARATPPYNEQFF	TGTGCCAGCAGCTTAGCGCGGGCGACTCCCCCTTACAATGAGCAGTTCTTC
TRBV27	-	TRBJ2-1	many	CASSEGNEQFF	TGTGCCAGCAGTGAGGGAAATGAGCAGTTCTTC
TRBV28	-	TRBJ1-2	few	CASSTHTNYGYTF	TGTGCCAGCAGCACACACACCAACTATGGCTACACCTTC
TRBV14	-	TRBJ1-6	-	CASSFDSEVSPLHF	TGTGCCAGCAGCTTCGACAGCGAAGTTTCACCCCTCCACTTT
TRBV28	-	TRBJ2-5	-	CASSVQVEETQYF	TGTGCCAGCAGTGTTCAGGTCGAAGAGACCCAGTACTTC
TRBV20-1	TRBD1	TRBJ1-5	-	CSARTGLTSQPQQF	TGCAGTGCAAGGACAGGGTTAACCAGTCAGCCCCAGCAATTT
TRBV6-2/TRBV6-3	-	TRBJ1-4	-	CASGGQGYEKLFF	TGTGCCAGCGGTGGGCAGGGATATGAAAAACTGTTTTTT
TRBV11-2	TRBD2	TRBJ2-1	many	CASSSNPNLAGGSYNEQFF	TGTGCCAGCAGCTCAAACCCAAATTTAGCGGGAGGTTCTTACAATGAGCAGTTCTTC
TRBV5-1	TRBD1	TRBJ2-1	-	CASSLAGQGANNEQFF	TGCGCCAGCAGCTTGGCCGGGCAGGGGGCCAACAATGAGCAGTTCTTC
TRBV7-9	-	TRBJ2-1	many	CASSLTVKPEQFF	TGTGCCAGCAGCTTAACTGTTAAACCTGAGCAGTTCTTC
TRBV18	-	TRBJ2-7	-	CASSPGDSLYF	TGTGCCAGCTCACCAGGGGATTCTCTGTACTTC
TRBV6-1	TRBD2	TRBJ2-7	-	CASSGTRLAEQYF	TGTGCCAGCAGTGGAACCAGACTAGCCGAGCAGTACTTC
TRBV5-1	-	TRBJ1-1	many	CASSLAVRRSPTEAFF	TGCGCCAGCAGCTTGGCGGTTAGGAGGTCGCCCACTGAAGCTTTCTTT
TRBV20-1	-	TRBJ2-3	-	CSARGARGRSTDTQYF	TGCAGTGCTAGAGGCGCCCGGGGGCGAAGCACAGATACGCAGTATTTT
TRBV3-1	TRBD1	TRBJ1-2	-	CASSLGQGRGYGYTF	TGTGCCAGCAGCCTCGGACAGGGACGGGGCTATGGCTACACCTTC
TRBV25-1	-	TRBJ2-1	few	CASRPGELYNEQFF	TGTGCCAGCAGACCAGGAGAGTTGTACAATGAGCAGTTCTTC
TRBV7-9	TRBD2	TRBJ2-7	few	CASSTPGLVDEQYF	TGTGCCAGCAGCACCCCGGGACTAGTAGATGAGCAGTACTTC
TRBV11-3	TRBD2	TRBJ2-1	few	CASSLGGGRRAGEQFF	TGTGCCAGCAGCTTAGGTGGCGGGAGAAGAGCCGGGGAGCAGTTCTTC
TRBV12-3/TRBV12-4	TRBD1	TRBJ1-5	many	CASSPGQDNQPQHF	TGTGCCAGCAGCCCAGGACAGGACAATCAGCCCCAGCATTTT
TRBV4-2	-	TRBJ1-1	many	CASALGRLNTEAFF	TGTGCCAGCGCCTTAGGACGTTTGAACACTGAAGCTTTCTTT
TRBV10-3	-	TRBJ1-5	many	CAISESMGVYSNQPQHF	TGTGCCATCAGTGAGTCTATGGGGGTCTATAGCAATCAGCCCCAGCATTTT
TRBV5-8	-	TRBJ2-7	many	CASSLEGRFTEEQYF	TGTGCCAGCAGCTTGGAAGGACGATTTACGGAGGAGCAGTACTTC
TRBV11-2	TRBD2	TRBJ2-2	few	CASSLELAETGELFF	TGTGCCAGCAGCTTAGAACTAGCGGAAACCGGGGAGCTGTTTTTT
TRBV5-1	TRBD2	TRBJ2-7	-	CASSKGTSGEQYF	TGCGCCAGCAGCAAGGGGACTAGCGGCGAGCAGTACTTC
TRBV12-5	-	TRBJ2-2	-	CARGPPTRGELFF	TGTGCTAGGGGTCCGCCGACCCGAGGGGAGCTGTTTTTT
TRBV20-1	TRBD1	TRBJ2-1	few	CSAWNRGQAYNEQFF	TGCAGTGCTTGGAACAGGGGCCAGGCCTACAATGAGCAGTTCTTC
TRBV19	-	TRBJ1-5	few	CASSAQQGGNQPQHF	TGTGCCAGTAGTGCGCAACAGGGTGGCAATCAGCCCCAGCATTTT
TRBV29-1	-	TRBJ2-1	many	CSVEGGAQYNEQFF	TGCAGCGTTGAAGGGGGGGCTCAGTACAATGAGCAGTTCTTC
TRBV6-1	-	TRBJ2-3	many	CASSEQGTKTDTQYF	TGTGCCAGCAGTGAACAGGGAACGAAGACAGATACGCAGTATTTT
TRBV27	TRBD2	TRBJ2-7	-	CATGLAAYEQYF	TGTGCCACTGGACTAGCGGCATACGAGCAGTACTTC
TRBV28	TRBD2	TRBJ2-1	few	CASSRGSGYNEQFF	TGTGCCAGCAGTAGAGGTAGCGGGTACAATGAGCAGTTCTTC
TRBV5-4	-	TRBJ1-1	many	CASSLEFGTEAFF	TGTGCCAGCAGCTTGGAGTTCGGGACTGAAGCTTTCTTT
TRBV5-6	-	TRBJ2-3	-	CASSWGTASSTDTQYF	TGTGCCAGCAGCTGGGGGACTGCCTCTAGCACAGATACGCAGTATTTT
TRBV18	TRBD2	TRBJ2-7	-	CASSPGGGPYEQYF	TGTGCCAGCTCACCAGGCGGGGGTCCCTACGAGCAGTACTTC
TRBV7-2	-	TRBJ1-5	-	CASSVGGGSNQPQHF	TGTGCCAGCAGCGTAGGGGGGGGTAGCAATCAGCCCCAGCATTTT
TRBV5-1	TRBD2	TRBJ2-7	few	CASGGQGAGRESEQYF	TGCGCCAGCGGTGGTCAAGGAGCGGGGAGGGAGTCCGAGCAGTACTTC
TRBV7-2	TRBD1	TRBJ1-2	few	CASSPTRDRTYGYTF	TGTGCCAGCAGCCCCACACGGGACAGGACTTATGGCTACACCTTC
TRBV28	-	TRBJ2-7	few	CASSLFQRYEQYF	TGTGCCAGCAGCCTTTTTCAACGGTACGAGCAGTACTTC
TRBV12-3/TRBV12-4	-	TRBJ2-7	-	CASSLRQEYYEQYF	TGTGCCAGCAGTTTGCGACAGGAATACTACGAGCAGTACTTC
TRBV5-4	TRBD1	TRBJ1-2	-	CASSFSRDRVGGYTF	TGTGCCAGCAGCTTCTCCCGGGACAGGGTGGGAGGCTACACCTTC
TRBV6-1	-	TRBJ2-1	-	CASRRREYEQFF	TGTGCCAGCAGGCGACGGGAGTATGAGCAGTTCTTC
TRBV28	TRBD2	TRBJ2-1	few	CAILGSSGSTSYNEQFF	TGTGCCATCCTTGGGTCTAGCGGGAGTACGTCCTACAATGAGCAGTTCTTC
TRBV3-1	-	TRBJ2-1	few	CASSQAGTNEQFF	TGTGCCAGCAGCCAAGCCGGGACCAATGAGCAGTTCTTC
TRBV4-1	-	TRBJ1-2	few	CASSQEVSNRIYGYTF	TGCGCCAGCAGCCAAGAGGTTTCGAACAGGATCTATGGCTACACCTTC
TRBV20-1	-	TRBJ1-1	many	CSARWGNTEAFF	TGCAGTGCTAGGTGGGGGAACACTGAAGCTTTCTTT
TRBV20-1	-	TRBJ1-2	few	CSAPGGYTF	TGCAGTGCTCCTGGGGGCTACACCTTC
TRBV27	-	TRBJ2-7	few	CASSLYGLRDEQYF	TGTGCCAGCAGTTTATATGGGTTGCGTGACGAGCAGTACTTC
TRBV24-1	TRBD2	TRBJ2-1	many	CATSDPGLGPPNEQFF	TGTGCCACCAGTGACCCCGGACTAGGCCCCCCCAATGAGCAGTTCTTC